The 18 T cell receptor beta chains listed next were all sequenced from one sample in a study of blood T cell repertoires in COVID-19. TCRdb's copy holds only in-frame clones and misses some; the assay was immunoSEQ multiplex PCR. The top ten hold 3.5% to 5% of the sample, which has roughly 69,000 clones, 70% to 90% seen once. What was sequenced was peripheral blood. The receptor set was obtained from a man aged 45-60 years with active COVID-19.

This clone occurred a few times. The genes are TRBV4-3 and TRBJ1-1, with 10 bases matching TRBD1. The CDR3 sequence is 14 residues long. Germline V gene data show CDR1 as LGHNA and CDR2 as YSLEER. Losses at the gene ends were 4 bases for V and 6 bases for J; bases not matched to a gene: 5. The chain's CDR3 is CASSRDRGGSEAFF. Written as DNA, the CDR3 is TGCGCCAGCAGCCGGGACAGGGGAGGTTCTGAAGCTTTCTTT.

This sequence joins TRBV7-2 and TRBJ1-1; 9 nucleotides align to TRBD1. This CDR3 has 15 residues. Unmatched junction bases numbered 11, after V lost 5 bases and J lost 7 bases. The germline gives CDR1 SGHTA, CDR2 FQGNSA. CDR3 protein: CASSRAEQGAREAFF. CDR3 bases: TGTGCCAGCAGCCGGGCCGAACAGGGGGCGCGTGAAGCTTTCTTT. The complete variable domain, with remaining parts taken from reference TRBV7-2 and TRBJ1-1, reads GAGVSQSPSNKVTEKGKDVELRCDPISGHTALYWYRQSLGQGLEFLIYFQGNSAPDKSGLPSDRFSAERTGGSVSTLTIQRTQQEDSAVYLCASSRAEQGAREAFFGQGTRLTVV.

V gene TRBV3-1 (or the pseudogene TRBV3-2) combines with J gene TRBJ2-2; D gene uncertain. Per germline, CDR1 LGHDT and CDR2 YNNKEL (reference sequence). V lost 2 bases to trimming and J lost 0 bases, with 4 bases between them. There are 14 residues in the CDR3. The CDR3 coding sequence is TGTGCCAGCAGCCAACTAGCGAACACCGGGGAGCTGTTTTTT. This codes for CASSQLANTGELFF.

This chain links TRBV7-3 with TRBJ2-2; a possible D gene is TRBD1 (5 bases). V was trimmed by 5 bases and J by 6 bases, leaving 10 bases between them. Germline V gene lookup returns CDR1 SGHTA and CDR2 FQGTGA. The CDR3 has 13 residues. DNA of the CDR3: TGTGCCAGCAGCCCCAGGGATTCCGGGGAGCTGTTTTTT. Translated, it gives CASSPRDSGELFF.

The chain is built from TRBV28 and TRBJ2-7; 8 bases align to TRBD1. The CDR3 is made up of 15 amino acids. Germline CDR1 reads MDHEN; CDR2 reads SYDVKM. Losses at the gene ends were 7 bases for V and 3 bases for J; bases not matched to a gene: 11. CDR3 sequence (DNA): TGTGCCAGCAAGGGCTACAGGGGGATGGACTACGAGCAGTACTTC. This translates into CASKGYRGMDYEQYF.

The J gene is TRBJ1-5, the V gene TRBV6-1; D possibly corresponds to TRBD1 (6 bases). Trimming cost V 3 bases and J 2 bases, with 14 bases left between them. This CDR3 has 16 amino acids. Per the germline V gene, CDR1 is MNHNS and CDR2 is SASEGT. The chain's CDR3 is CASSEMGARGNQPQHF. The DNA of the CDR3 is TGTGCCAGCAGTGAGATGGGGGCGCGGGGCAATCAGCCCCAGCATTTT.

In its sample, this clone was seen once. J is TRBJ1-2 and V is TRBV15, with 12 bases aligning to TRBD1. V lost 6 bases and J lost 5; bases outside the gene matches: 7. The CDR3 covers 15 residues. From germline, CDR1 is LNHNV and CDR2 YYDKDF (reference sequence). CDR3 bases: TGTGCCACCAGTCCGGGACAGGGGGCGGGATATGGCTACACCTTC. Translation gives CATSPGQGAGYGYTF.

This rearrangement joins TRBV2 to TRBJ1-3; D remains unclear. Germline V gene lookup returns CDR1 SNHLY and CDR2 FYNNEI. The CDR3 runs 14 residues. V gave up 4 bases and J gave up 3 bases, with 10 bases separating them. Written as DNA, the CDR3 is TGTGCCAGCAGTGGGCGGGTTTATGGAAACACCATATATTTT. This codes for CASSGRVYGNTIYF. Based on the CDR3 plus reference TRBV2 and TRBJ1-3, the full variable domain is EPEVTQTPSHQVTQMGQEVILRCVPISNHLYFYWYRQILGQKVEFLVSFYNNEISEKSEIFDDQFSVERPDGSNFTLKIRSTKLEDSAMYFCASSGRVYGNTIYFGEGSWLTVV.

The chain links TRBV20-1 to TRBJ2-7; D is possibly TRBD2 (6 bases). The CDR3 loop spans 14 amino acids. V dropped 3 bases and J dropped 2 bases, with 14 bases sitting between them. Germline V gene sequence: CDR1 DFQATT, CDR2 SNEGSKA (reference sequence). The CDR3 loop is CSASVPGGTYEQYF. The CDR3 coding sequence is TGCAGTGCTAGTGTCCCAGGCGGGACCTACGAGCAGTACTTC.

The V call is TRBV5-1, the J call TRBJ2-6, with D tentatively TRBD1 (6 bases). Trimming removed 4 bases at V and 2 bases at J, with 16 bases between. There are 17 residues in the CDR3. Germline loops: CDR1 SGHRS, CDR2 YFSETQ. CDR3 bases: TGCGCCAGCAGCACCTCCGGGACATTAGCTGGGGCCAACGTCCTGACTTTC. Protein sequence: CASSTSGTLAGANVLTF.

The chain combines TRBV3-1 (or the pseudogene TRBV3-2) with TRBJ2-1; D is perhaps TRBD2 (6 bases). Germline V gives CDR1 LGHDT, CDR2 YNNKEL (reference sequence). Trimming pared 4 bases from V and 6 bases from J, leaving 13 bases between. The CDR3 is 14 amino acids. CDR3 sequence reads: CASSRWGVGNEQFF. In nucleotides, the CDR3 is TGTGCCAGCAGCCGATGGGGGGTGGGCAATGAGCAGTTCTTC.

The rearrangement joins TRBV7-9 to TRBJ1-3, with 7 positions matching TRBD1. The CDR3 is 16 amino acids. The V gene end was trimmed by 0 bases and the J gene end by 6 bases; junction bases not matched to a gene: 8. Germline CDR1 is SEHNR and CDR2 is FQNEAQ (reference sequence). CDR3 protein: CASSLAYGTGANTIYF. CDR3 bases: TGTGCCAGCAGCTTAGCGTATGGTACAGGGGCAAACACCATATATTTT.

Turning to this clone: Other nucleotide sequences from this sample produce the same CDR3. The chain employs TRBV5-1 and TRBJ2-7; a possible D gene is TRBD2 (5 bases). The V end lost 0 bases, the J end lost 1 base, and 8 bases lay between the germline ends. The CDR3 runs 14 residues. Germline values: CDR1 SGHRS, CDR2 YFSETQ. CDR3 sequence (DNA): TGCGCCAGCAGCTTGGACACGGGGTCCTACGAGCAGTACTTC. Translated, it gives CASSLDTGSYEQYF.

This chain uses TRBV9 with TRBJ1-1, with TRBD1 as a possible D gene (5 bases). The length of the CDR3 is 12 residues. The V and J ends lost 4 bases and 11 bases respectively, with 15 bases between them. Germline V gene lookup returns CDR1 SGDLS and CDR2 YYNGEE. CDR3 residues: CASSSSGLGAFF. In DNA, the CDR3 is TGTGCCAGCAGCAGTTCAGGGCTTGGCGCTTTCTTT.

This rearrangement joins TRBV10-1 to TRBJ2-4; D ambiguous. V lost 6 bases and J 0 bases, leaving 18 bases between the germline ends. There are 17 residues in the CDR3. CDR1 is WNHNN, CDR2 SYGVQD, per germline (reference sequence). In DNA, the CDR3 is TGCGCCAGCAGGAGGCAGACCTATCCTCTAGCCAAAAACATTCAGTACTTC. It specifies CASRRQTYPLAKNIQYF.

This clone was seen a single time. This chain joins TRBV19 and TRBJ2-1, with 7 bases lining up with TRBD2. CDR3 length equals 16 residues. CDR1 is LNHDA, CDR2 SQIVND, per germline (reference sequence). With 1 base clipped from V and 2 bases from J, the junction kept 5 bases outside the gene matches. The CDR3 DNA reads TGTGCCAGTAGTATAGGGGCGGGAGAGACCTACAATGAGCAGTTCTTC. It yields the protein CASSIGAGETYNEQFF.

Only one count was recorded for this clone. CDR3 sequence: CASSFFPGELFF. The CDR3, as DNA: TGTGCCAGCAGCTTCTTTCCCGGGGAGCTGTTTTTT. The gene calls are TRBV7-3 and TRBJ2-2; no clear D gene. The CDR3 loop spans 12 amino acids. V lost 3 bases, J lost 6 bases, and 5 bases lay in between. Germline CDR1 is SGHTA and CDR2 is FQGTGA.

The chain joins TRBV27 to TRBJ1-5; D perhaps matches TRBD1 (6 bases). The V and J ends lost 5 bases and 0 bases respectively, with 11 bases between them. Germline V gives CDR1 MNHEY, CDR2 SMNVEV (reference sequence). This CDR3 contains 15 residues. CDR3: CASSQLRGSNQPQHF. The CDR3 bases are TGTGCCAGCAGTCAACTCAGGGGTAGCAATCAGCCCCAGCATTTT.